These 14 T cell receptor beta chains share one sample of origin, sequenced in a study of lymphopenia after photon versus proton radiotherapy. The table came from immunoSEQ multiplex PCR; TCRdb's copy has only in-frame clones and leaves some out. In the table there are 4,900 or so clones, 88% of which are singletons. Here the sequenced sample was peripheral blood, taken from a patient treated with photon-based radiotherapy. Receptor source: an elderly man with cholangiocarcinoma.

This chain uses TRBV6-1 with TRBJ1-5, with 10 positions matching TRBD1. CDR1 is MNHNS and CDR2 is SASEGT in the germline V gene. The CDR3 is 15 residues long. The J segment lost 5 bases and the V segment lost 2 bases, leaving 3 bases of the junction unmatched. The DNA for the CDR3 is TGTGCCAGCAGTGAACTCGGGACAGGGGATCAGCCCCAGCATTTT. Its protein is CASSELGTGDQPQHF.

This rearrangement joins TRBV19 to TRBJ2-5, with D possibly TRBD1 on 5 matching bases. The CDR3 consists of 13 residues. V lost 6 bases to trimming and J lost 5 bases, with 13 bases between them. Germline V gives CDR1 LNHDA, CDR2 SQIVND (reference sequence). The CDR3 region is CASRRGNGETQYF. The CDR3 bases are TGTGCCAGTAGAAGGGGTAACGGGGAGACCCAGTACTTC.

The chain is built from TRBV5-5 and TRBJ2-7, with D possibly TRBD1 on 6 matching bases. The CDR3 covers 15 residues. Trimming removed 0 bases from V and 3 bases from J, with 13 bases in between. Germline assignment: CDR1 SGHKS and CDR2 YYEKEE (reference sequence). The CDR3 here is CASSLAIQGSYEQYF. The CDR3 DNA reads TGTGCCAGCAGCTTGGCGATACAGGGCAGCTACGAGCAGTACTTC.

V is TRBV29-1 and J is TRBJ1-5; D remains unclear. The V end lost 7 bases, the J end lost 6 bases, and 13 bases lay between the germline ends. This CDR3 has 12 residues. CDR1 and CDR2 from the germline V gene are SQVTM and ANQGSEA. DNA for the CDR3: TGCAGCGCGACCGATAAGGGTCAGCCCCAGCATTTT. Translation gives CSATDKGQPQHF.

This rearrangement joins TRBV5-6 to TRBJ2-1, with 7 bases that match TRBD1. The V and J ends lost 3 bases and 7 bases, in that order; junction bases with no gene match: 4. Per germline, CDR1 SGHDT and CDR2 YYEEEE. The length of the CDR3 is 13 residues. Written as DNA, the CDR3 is TGTGCCAGCAGCTGGGGGACAGTAAATGAGCAGTTCTTC. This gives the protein CASSWGTVNEQFF.

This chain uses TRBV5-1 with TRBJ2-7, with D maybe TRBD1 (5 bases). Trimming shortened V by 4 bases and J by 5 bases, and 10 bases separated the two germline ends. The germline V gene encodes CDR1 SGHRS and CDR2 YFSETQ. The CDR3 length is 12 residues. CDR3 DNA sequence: TGCGCCAGCAGCCCCAACAGGAACGAGCAGTACTTC. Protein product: CASSPNRNEQYF.

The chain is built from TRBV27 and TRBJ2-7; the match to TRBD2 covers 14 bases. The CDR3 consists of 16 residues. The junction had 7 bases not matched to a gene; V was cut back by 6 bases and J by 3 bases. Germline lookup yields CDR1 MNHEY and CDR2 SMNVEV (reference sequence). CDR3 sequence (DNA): TGTGCCAGCAGGGGACTAGCGGGGGCCAATTTCTACGAGCAGTACTTC. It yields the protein CASRGLAGANFYEQYF.

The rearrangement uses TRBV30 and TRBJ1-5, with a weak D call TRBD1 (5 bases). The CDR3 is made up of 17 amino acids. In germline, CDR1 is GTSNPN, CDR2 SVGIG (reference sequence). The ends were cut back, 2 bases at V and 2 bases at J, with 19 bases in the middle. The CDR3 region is CAWSPPLGGLGNQPQHF. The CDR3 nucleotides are TGTGCCTGGAGTCCGCCCTTGGGGGGATTAGGCAATCAGCCCCAGCATTTT.

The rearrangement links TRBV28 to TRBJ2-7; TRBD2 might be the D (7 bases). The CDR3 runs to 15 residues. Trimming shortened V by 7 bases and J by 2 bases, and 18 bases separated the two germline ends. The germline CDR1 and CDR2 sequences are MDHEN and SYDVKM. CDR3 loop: CASMDPGGRTYEQYF. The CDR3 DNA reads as TGTGCCAGCATGGATCCGGGGGGCAGAACCTACGAGCAGTACTTC.

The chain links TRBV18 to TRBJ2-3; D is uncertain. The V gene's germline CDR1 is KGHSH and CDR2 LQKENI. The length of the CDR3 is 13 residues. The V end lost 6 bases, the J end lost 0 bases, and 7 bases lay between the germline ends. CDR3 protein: CASSSTSTDTQYF. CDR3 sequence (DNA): TGTGCCAGCTCGTCAACTAGCACAGATACGCAGTATTTT.

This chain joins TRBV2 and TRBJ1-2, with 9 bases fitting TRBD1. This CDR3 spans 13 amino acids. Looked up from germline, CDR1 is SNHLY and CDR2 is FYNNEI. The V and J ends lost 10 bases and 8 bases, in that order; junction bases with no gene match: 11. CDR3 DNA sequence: TGTGCCAACAGCGTTGGACAGGGGAGAGGCTACACCTTC. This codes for CANSVGQGRGYTF.

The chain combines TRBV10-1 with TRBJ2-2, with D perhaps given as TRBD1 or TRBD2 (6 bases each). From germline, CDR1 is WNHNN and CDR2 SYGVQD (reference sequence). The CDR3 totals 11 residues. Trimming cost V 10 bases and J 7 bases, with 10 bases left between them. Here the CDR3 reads CATGGGGELFF. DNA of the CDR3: TGCGCCACCGGGGGCGGCGGGGAGCTGTTTTTT.

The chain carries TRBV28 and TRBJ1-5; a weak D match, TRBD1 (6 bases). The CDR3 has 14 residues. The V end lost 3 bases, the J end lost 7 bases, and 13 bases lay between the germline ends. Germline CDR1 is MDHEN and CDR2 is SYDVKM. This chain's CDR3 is CASSLGGAKQPQHF. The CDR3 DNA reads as TGTGCCAGCAGTTTGGGGGGGGCTAAGCAGCCCCAGCATTTT.

The CDR3 nucleotides are TGCAGCGTGACCCGGGGGGGCGGCTACACCTTC. Its translation: CSVTRGGGYTF. The chain has TRBV29-1 and TRBJ1-2, with a weak D call TRBD1 (6 bases). There are 11 residues in the CDR3. Between the trimmed V and J ends, which lost 6 bases and 8 bases, there was a span of 13 bases. CDR1 SQVTM and CDR2 ANQGSEA come from the germline V gene.